The next 30 T cell receptor beta chains were all read from a single sample in a study of T-cell reconstitution after alpha-beta-depleted transplantation in children. Preparation of the TCRbeta library used unique molecular identifiers. TCRdb fed the PCR reads into MiXCR, producing one record per CDR3 protein. The repertoire holds 800,000 to 1,000,000 distinct CDR3 sequences, with under 30% as singletons. Specimen: PBMCs, mostly from graft donor cells, collected 360 days after TCRalphabeta/CD19-depleted stem cell transplant. These receptors came from a boy younger than two who had a stem cell transplant for SCID, so the T cells may come from the graft donor.

This CDR3 reads CATSPDRSSYEQYF. In nucleotides, the CDR3 is TGTGCCACCAGCCCCGACAGGAGCTCCTACGAGCAGTACTTC. The genes are TRBV15 and TRBJ2-7, with D perhaps matching TRBD1 (6 bases). The germline CDR1 and CDR2 sequences are LNHNV and YYDKDF (reference sequence). The CDR3 consists of 14 residues. V lost 5 bases and J lost 0, with 11 bases in between.

In its sample, this clonotype was seen a few times. The CDR3: CASSLVDKTFSTDTQYF. The CDR3 DNA is TGTGCCAGCAGCTTAGTTGATAAGACATTTAGCACAGATACGCAGTATTTT. The rearrangement joins TRBV7-9 to TRBJ2-3; D remains unclear. The germline V gene encodes CDR1 SEHNR and CDR2 FQNEAQ (reference sequence). V gave up 1 base and J gave up 0 bases, with 14 bases separating them. The CDR3 runs to 17 residues.

This clonotype was recorded a few times. V and J are TRBV2 and TRBJ2-1; D unclear. The CDR3 is 14 residues long. The V end was cut by 6 bases, the J end by 6 bases, with 15 bases between. Germline-derived CDR1 and CDR2 are SNHLY and FYNNEI. The CDR3 DNA reads as TGTGCCAGCAGGCTCGGGCCAAGATCCAATGAGCAGTTCTTC. It translates to CASRLGPRSNEQFF.

This clonotype came up a few times. J is TRBJ1-6 and V is TRBV7-3, with D tentatively TRBD1 (6 bases). V was clipped by 5 bases and J by 8 bases, with 16 bases between them. In germline, CDR1 is SGHTA, CDR2 FQGTGA. The CDR3 has 15 amino acids. Here the CDR3 reads CASSPEGHGDSPLHF. The CDR3 DNA reads as TGTGCCAGCAGCCCAGAGGGACATGGGGATTCACCCCTCCACTTT.

This chain links TRBV5-1 with TRBJ2-7; 8 nucleotides match TRBD1. Germline lookup yields CDR1 SGHRS and CDR2 YFSETQ. The CDR3 sequence is 14 residues long. The ends lost 4 bases at V and 5 bases at J; junction bases unmatched: 8. CDR3 protein: CASSPRTGRNEQYF. The CDR3 DNA reads as TGCGCCAGCAGCCCGAGGACAGGGAGGAACGAGCAGTACTTC.

The J gene is TRBJ1-2, the V gene TRBV2; D may be TRBD1 (5 bases). The ends were cut back, 2 bases at V and 1 base at J, with 20 bases in the middle. In germline, CDR1 is SNHLY, CDR2 FYNNEI. The CDR3 consists of 18 residues. The CDR3 sequence is CASSEYRDRLPHNYGYTF. For the CDR3, the DNA is TGTGCCAGCAGTGAATATAGGGACCGCCTTCCCCATAACTATGGCTACACCTTC.

This clonotype was seen only a few times. V and J are TRBV12-3 or TRBV12-4 and TRBJ2-7; D not certain. V shed 4 bases and J shed 0 bases, with 10 bases lying between them. The CDR3 has 14 residues. CDR3 residues: CASSSLASSYEQYF. DNA of the CDR3: TGTGCCAGCAGTTCCTTGGCCAGCTCCTACGAGCAGTACTTC.

The V and J genes are TRBV20-1 and TRBJ2-1; 8 bases match TRBD2. CDR1 is DFQATT, CDR2 SNEGSKA, per germline (reference sequence). The ends lost 3 bases at V and 10 bases at J; junction bases unmatched: 11. CDR3 size: 14 residues. CDR3 nucleotide sequence: TGCAGTGCTAGTCTAGGCAGCGGGGGTGCAGAGCAGTTCTTC. Its protein is CSASLGSGGAEQFF.

This clonotype was detected only a few times. V gene TRBV19 combines with J gene TRBJ2-1; 7 bases agree with TRBD2. Germline-derived CDR1 and CDR2 are LNHDA and SQIVND (reference sequence). CDR3 length: 15 residues. Trimming removed 1 base from V and 4 bases from J; junction bases left unmatched: 4. The CDR3 region has the DNA TGTGCCAGTAGTATAGTTCGCGGGGGTTACAATGAGCAGTTCTTC. This encodes CASSIVRGGYNEQFF.

The chain is built from TRBV18 and TRBJ1-1; D unresolved. This CDR3 spans 13 amino acids. V was cut by 3 bases and J by 7 bases, with 12 bases left in between. From germline, CDR1 is KGHSH and CDR2 LQKENI. CDR3: CASSPVVGSEAFF. Here the CDR3 DNA reads TGTGCCAGCTCACCGGTAGTAGGTAGTGAAGCTTTCTTT.

V gene TRBV12-3 or TRBV12-4 combines with J gene TRBJ2-7; either TRBD1 or TRBD2 may supply D (5 bases each). V gave up 6 bases and J gave up 3 bases, with 12 bases separating them. The CDR3 has 13 amino acids. CDR3 nucleotides: TGTGCCAGCAGCCCGGGACGGCTCTACGAGCAGTACTTC. This sequence encodes CASSPGRLYEQYF.

This clonotype was detected only a few times. The genes are TRBV20-1 and TRBJ2-1; 7 nucleotides agree with TRBD1. The germline gives CDR1 DFQATT, CDR2 SNEGSKA (reference sequence). Trimming cost V 6 bases and J 2 bases; bases outside gene matches: 1. The CDR3 totals 12 residues. This chain's CDR3 is CSARGTYNEQFF. CDR3 DNA: TGCAGTGCCAGGGGGACCTACAATGAGCAGTTCTTC.

This clonotype appeared a few times. The chain links TRBV4-3 to TRBJ2-7; 8 bases line up with TRBD2. With V trimmed by 2 bases and J by 3 bases, 6 bases remained unmatched. From germline, CDR1 is LGHNA and CDR2 YSLEER. This CDR3 contains 15 residues. Written as DNA, the CDR3 is TGCGCCAGCAGCCAACAAGCGGGGGCAGGCTACGAGCAGTACTTC. It yields the protein CASSQQAGAGYEQYF.

This chain links TRBV6-2 or TRBV6-3 with TRBJ2-1; 11 nucleotides match TRBD1. CDR1 is MNHEY and CDR2 is SVGEGT in the germline V gene. The ends lost 7 bases at V and 4 bases at J; junction bases unmatched: 9. The CDR3 consists of 16 residues. This CDR3 is CASNPSGTGGYNEQFF. The CDR3 nucleotides read TGTGCCAGCAATCCATCCGGGACAGGGGGTTACAATGAGCAGTTCTTC.

The rearrangement joins TRBV6-5 to TRBJ2-1; TRBD1 agrees at 9 bases. This CDR3 is built from 16 residues. V lost 4 bases, J lost 5 bases, and 9 bases stayed unmatched. Germline CDR1 and CDR2: MNHEY and SVGAGI. The DNA for the CDR3 is TGTGCCAGCAGTTTAGACGGGACAGGGACGAACAATGAGCAGTTCTTC. Translating it yields CASSLDGTGTNNEQFF.

The rearrangement joins TRBV5-1 to TRBJ2-5, with 8 bases lining up with TRBD1. Looked up from germline, CDR1 is SGHRS and CDR2 is YFSETQ. The CDR3 runs 15 residues. V shed 1 base and J 5 bases; nucleotides not matched to a gene: 7. The CDR3 loop is CASSLQGAYGETQYF. CDR3 DNA: TGCGCCAGCAGCTTGCAGGGGGCGTATGGGGAGACCCAGTACTTC.

There are a few counts of this clonotype. The J gene is TRBJ1-1, the V gene TRBV2, with D possibly being TRBD1 (6 bases). The CDR3 contains 14 residues. Trimming took 3 bases from V and 2 from J, leaving 10 bases between them. CDR1 is SNHLY and CDR2 is FYNNEI in the germline V gene. The CDR3 protein is CASSEWGQNTEAFF. The CDR3 DNA reads TGTGCCAGCAGTGAGTGGGGACAAAACACTGAAGCTTTCTTT. The full variable domain, in which reference TRBV2 and TRBJ1-1 provide the parts outside the CDR3, is EPEVTQTPSHQVTQMGQEVILRCVPISNHLYFYWYRQILGQKVEFLVSFYNNEISEKSEIFDDQFSVERPDGSNFTLKIRSTKLEDSAMYFCASSEWGQNTEAFFGQGTRLTVV.

This chain connects TRBV20-1 to TRBJ2-5, with 12 bases matching TRBD1. Germline values: CDR1 DFQATT, CDR2 SNEGSKA (reference sequence). J gave up 4 bases and V 3 bases, and 3 bases lay outside the gene matches. This CDR3 has 14 amino acids. Written as DNA, the CDR3 is TGCAGTGCTAGCCGGGACAGGGGGCGAGAGACCCAGTACTTC. Translating gives CSASRDRGRETQYF.

This clonotype was seen repeatedly, ten times or more. The chain employs TRBV4-1 and TRBJ2-7; D is perhaps TRBD1 (5 bases). The V end lost 4 bases, the J end lost 1 base, and 17 bases lay between the germline ends. The CDR3 is 16 amino acids. The V gene's germline CDR1 is MGHRA and CDR2 YSYEKL. The DNA of the CDR3 is TGCGCCAGCAGCCCTCCCGGAACGACAGTTTCCTACGAGCAGTACTTC. Its protein product is CASSPPGTTVSYEQYF.

A few counts support this clonotype. It may be a read error: a sequence one base away is much more abundant. V and J are TRBV27 and TRBJ2-7; 11 bases fit TRBD2. The V segment lost 2 bases and the J segment 3 bases; nucleotides outside the gene matches: 3. CDR1 is MNHEY and CDR2 is SMNVEV in the germline V gene (reference sequence). The CDR3 totals 15 residues. The CDR3: CASSLLAGGHYEQYF. DNA of the CDR3: TGTGCCAGCAGTTTACTAGCGGGGGGCCACTACGAGCAGTACTTC.

The chain links TRBV7-8 to TRBJ1-2; 9 bases match TRBD1. CDR1 and CDR2 from the germline V gene are SGHVS and FQNEAQ. There are 15 residues in the CDR3. Trimming removed 5 bases from V and 2 bases from J; junction bases left unmatched: 6. This chain's CDR3 is CASSPGQGGNYGYTF. The CDR3 DNA reads as TGTGCCAGCAGCCCGGGACAGGGTGGGAACTATGGCTACACCTTC. Together with reference TRBV7-8 and TRBJ1-2, the CDR3 gives the full variable domain: GAGVSQSPRYKVAKRGQDVALRCDPISGHVSLFWYQQALGQGPEFLTYFQNEAQLDKSGLPSDRFFAERPEGSVSTLKIQRTQQEDSAVYLCASSPGQGGNYGYTFGSGTRLTVV.

This clonotype has a handful of counts. The chain uses TRBV4-2 and TRBJ2-5; 7 bases fit TRBD2. The CDR3 has 15 residues. V trimming: 0 bases; J trimming: 5 bases; junction bases outside the gene matches: 6. CDR1 is LGHNA, CDR2 YNFKEQ, per germline. The CDR3 DNA follows: TGTGCCAGCAGCCAAGATCTGGGACTAACGGAGACCCAGTACTTC. Translated: CASSQDLGLTETQYF.

The J gene is TRBJ2-7, the V gene TRBV4-1; D is perhaps TRBD1 or TRBD2 (5 bases each). The CDR3 is 15 amino acids. Trimming stripped 4 bases from V and 2 bases from J, with 15 bases between. Germline V gives CDR1 MGHRA, CDR2 YSYEKL. The CDR3 bases are TGCGCCAGCAGCCTACGGCGAGGGGTCCCCTACGAGCAGTACTTC. Its translation: CASSLRRGVPYEQYF.

CDR3 DNA: TGTGCCAGCAGCTTAGTCAGGGATGACACCGGGGAGCTGTTTTTT. Protein product: CASSLVRDDTGELFF. The genes are TRBV7-9 and TRBJ2-2; maybe TRBD1 (5 bases). Germline CDR1 reads SEHNR; CDR2 reads FQNEAQ (reference sequence). The CDR3 contains 15 residues. Trimming took 1 base from V and 3 from J, leaving 9 bases between them.

This clonotype was seen only a few times. The chain links TRBV5-1 to TRBJ1-1, with TRBD1 identical over 7 bases. Germline trimming cut 5 bases from V and 3 bases from J; bases unmatched to any gene: 13. The CDR3 is 16 amino acids. CDR1 SGHRS and CDR2 YFSETQ come from the germline V gene. The CDR3 DNA is TGCGCCAGCAGTCGGGGCGTAGGGGGCTGGGACACTGAAGCTTTCTTT. Amino acid sequence: CASSRGVGGWDTEAFF.

This clonotype was observed a few times. The genes are TRBV12-3 or TRBV12-4 and TRBJ2-3; D ambiguous. CDR3 length: 14 residues. V was shortened by 2 bases and J by 2 bases, with 8 bases between the two germline ends. The CDR3 region is CASSLRDPTDTQYF. Here the CDR3 DNA reads TGTGCCAGCAGTTTACGAGACCCCACAGATACGCAGTATTTT.

The V and J genes are TRBV15 and TRBJ2-3, with 7 bases identical to TRBD2. The CDR3 extends over 14 amino acids. The V segment lost 2 bases and the J segment 3 bases; nucleotides outside the gene matches: 2. From germline, CDR1 is LNHNV and CDR2 YYDKDF (reference sequence). The CDR3 DNA follows: TGTGCCACCAGCAGATCCGGGGGGACAGATACGCAGTATTTT. This encodes CATSRSGGTDTQYF.

The chain recombines TRBV18 with TRBJ2-3; TRBD2 matches 9 bases. Germline assignment: CDR1 KGHSH and CDR2 LQKENI. This CDR3 comprises 15 residues. Trimming at V came to 1 base and at J to 2 bases, leaving 1 base not matched to a gene. CDR3 loop: CASSPRGGATDTQYF. The CDR3 DNA reads TGTGCCAGCTCACCACGCGGGGGGGCCACAGATACGCAGTATTTT.

This clonotype was seen more than once but under ten times. One junction end does not reproduce the germline sequence, and a read error may be involved. The rearrangement links TRBV5-1 to TRBJ1-1; no reliable D call. Per germline, CDR1 SGHRS and CDR2 YFSETQ. The CDR3 is made up of 13 amino acids. In nucleotides, the CDR3 is TGTGCCAGCAGCTTCCAGGCAAACACTGAAGCTTTCTTT. Encoded protein: CASSFQANTEAFF.

The chain combines TRBV11-2 with TRBJ2-6; the match to TRBD1 covers 7 bases. CDR1 SGHAT and CDR2 FQNNGV come from the germline V gene. The J segment lost 4 bases and the V segment lost 1 base, leaving 4 bases of the junction unmatched. The CDR3 covers 16 residues. The CDR3, as DNA: TGTGCCAGCAGCTTAGGACAGGGAACCGGGGCCAACGTCCTGACTTTC. This encodes CASSLGQGTGANVLTF.